This T cell receptor beta chain comes out of a study of T cells in Graves' hyperthyroidism and ophthalmopathy. Subjects with ophthalmopathy showed a Clinical Activity Score no lower than 3, a NOSPECS grade no lower than 4, and a duration shorter than 3 months. Extraction of PBMCs used roughly 9.3 ml of fresh peripheral blood. Germline V gives CDR1 MNHEY, CDR2 SVGEGT. Trimming pared 0 bases from V and 7 bases from J, leaving 9 bases between. The CDR3 is 14 amino acids. As to this clonotype: As yet, its antigen is unknown.

Broader study findings: Blood also carried most thyroid clonotypes expanded above 0.001. It was a median approximately 6 months before onset that the model predicted ophthalmopathy.

TCR beta CDR3 region amplification was performed from RNA transcripts. A set of HTBI primers served as the primers for a first-round RT-PCR of the TCR CDR3. Using its own MiXCR run on the multiplex PCR reads, TCRdb lists one record per CDR3 protein. Here the sample spans hundreds of thousands of distinct CDR3 sequences, 16% being singletons. Sequenced: blood. The clonotype originates from a woman in her thirties or forties with Graves' ophthalmopathy. The rearrangement joins TRBV6-2 or TRBV6-3 to TRBJ2-2; TRBD1 might be the D (6 bases). In DNA form, the CDR3 reads TGTGCCAGCAGTTACTCCAGGGGTGACGGGGAGCTGTTTTTT. Amino acid sequence: CASSYSRGDGELFF.